The 9 T cell receptor beta chains presented below share a single source sample, sequenced in a study of blood T cell repertoires in COVID-19. Profiled with immunoSEQ multiplex PCR; TCRdb holds only in-frame clones, not every one. Among hundreds of thousands of clones listed, roughly 83% were seen once. Sample: peripheral blood. The origin of the receptors is an elderly man with acute or convalescent COVID-19.

V gene TRBV2 combines with J gene TRBJ1-1; no clear D. The germline V gene has CDR1 SNHLY and CDR2 FYNNEI. The CDR3 length is 12 residues. Trimming shortened V by 11 bases and J by 1 base, and 11 bases separated the two germline ends. The CDR3 DNA is TGTGCCCTCCGGGTCCAGAACACTGAAGCTTTCTTT. As protein: CALRVQNTEAFF.

This clone has just one count. V is TRBV4-1 and J is TRBJ2-7, with D possibly being TRBD1 (6 bases). V lost 4 bases to trimming and J lost 0 bases, with 19 bases between them. The CDR3 has 17 amino acids. Germline V lookup: CDR1 MGHRA, CDR2 YSYEKL. CDR3 DNA sequence: TGCGCCAGCAGCCGGATCGAGACAGGTCGAACCTCCTACGAGCAGTACTTC. It codes for CASSRIETGRTSYEQYF.

The gene calls are TRBV6-5 and TRBJ2-3, with D tentatively TRBD1 (5 bases). With 1 base removed from V and 6 bases from J, the gap between germline ends came to 17 bases. Germline V gene lookup returns CDR1 MNHEY and CDR2 SVGAGI. This CDR3 is built from 16 residues. The CDR3 protein is CASSYYSQGSGDTQYF. The DNA of the CDR3 is TGTGCCAGCAGTTACTACTCTCAGGGATCAGGGGATACGCAGTATTTT.

This chain joins TRBV18 and TRBJ1-2; D call uncertain. Germline values: CDR1 KGHSH, CDR2 LQKENI. Trimming pared 2 bases from V and 2 bases from J, leaving 6 bases between. This CDR3 has 13 amino acids. The CDR3 is CASSPVENYGYTF. CDR3 coding DNA: TGTGCCAGCTCACCAGTAGAGAACTATGGCTACACCTTC.

The chain uses TRBV6-2 or TRBV6-3 and TRBJ2-3; D possibly corresponds to TRBD2 (7 bases). Germline V gives CDR1 MNHEY, CDR2 SVGEGT. The CDR3 consists of 15 residues. V shed 5 bases and J shed 4 bases, with 16 bases lying between them. Here the CDR3 DNA reads TGTGCCAGCAGTGGGCGGGGGCCCCTCGCAGATACGCAGTATTTT. It codes for CASSGRGPLADTQYF.

This chain connects TRBV6-5 to TRBJ1-5, with 8 bases aligning to TRBD1. The V gene's germline CDR1 is MNHEY and CDR2 SVGAGI. After removal of 6 bases from V and 3 bases from J, the junction contained 7 bases not matched to a gene. The CDR3 has 15 amino acids. The DNA for the CDR3 is TGTGCCAGCAGCCGGGACAGGTCCCCCAATCAGCCCCAGCATTTT. It is translated as CASSRDRSPNQPQHF.

The CDR3 DNA reads as TGTGCCAGCACCCAGCAGGGGAGACGCAATGAGCAGTTCTTC. Protein: CASTQQGRRNEQFF. The chain uses TRBV7-9 and TRBJ2-1, with D perhaps matching TRBD1 (6 bases). Germline CDR1 is SEHNR and CDR2 is FQNEAQ (reference sequence). The CDR3 runs to 14 residues. Trimming pared 7 bases from V and 6 bases from J, leaving 16 bases between.

A remark on this clone: Other DNA sequences within the sample encode an identical CDR3. V is TRBV5-1 and J is TRBJ2-7; 7 bases line up with TRBD1. V was clipped by 0 bases and J by 0 bases; unmatched bases: 0. CDR1 is SGHRS, CDR2 YFSETQ, per germline. The CDR3 is made up of 14 amino acids. The CDR3 DNA sequence: TGCGCCAGCAGCTTGGGACAGGGCTCCTACGAGCAGTACTTC. Translating gives CASSLGQGSYEQYF.

This chain uses TRBV6-6 with TRBJ1-5; no clear D. The CDR3 consists of 16 residues. Germline V gene lookup returns CDR1 MNHNY and CDR2 SVGAGI (reference sequence). V dropped 7 bases and J dropped 0 bases, with 16 bases sitting between them. The CDR3 protein is CASTSGETFSNQPQHF. As DNA, the CDR3 is TGTGCCAGCACCTCCGGGGAGACCTTTAGCAATCAGCCCCAGCATTTT.